This entry features one T cell receptor (beta chain) sequence. Its antigen is not identified. This sample was taken from a study of T cells in Graves' hyperthyroidism and ophthalmopathy. Study-level points and caveats: Ophthalmopathy was model-predicted a median about 6.7 months pre-onset. Most thyroid-expanded clonotypes above 0.001 were also found in blood.

TCR beta CDR3 region amplification was performed from RNA transcripts. A first-round RT-PCR of the TCR CDR3 used the HTBI primer set. One entry per CDR3 protein results from TCRdb running MiXCR on the multiplex PCR reads. This repertoire shows about 570,000 distinct CDR3 sequences, around 45% found once; its top ten account for roughly 19%. Germline-derived CDR1 and CDR2 are DFQATT and SNEGSKA (reference sequence). Trimming pared 3 bases from V and 6 bases from J, leaving 12 bases between. This CDR3 has 12 residues. The TCR was taken from an adult woman with Graves' disease, either hyperthyroidism or ophthalmopathy (not recorded which). The V and J genes are TRBV20-1 and TRBJ2-7, with a tentative D call TRBD2 (5 bases). The sequenced sample consisted of peripheral blood or thyroid tissue (not recorded which). The CDR3 is CSASGVRGEQYF. The DNA for the CDR3 is TGCAGTGCTAGCGGGGTACGGGGCGAGCAGTACTTC.